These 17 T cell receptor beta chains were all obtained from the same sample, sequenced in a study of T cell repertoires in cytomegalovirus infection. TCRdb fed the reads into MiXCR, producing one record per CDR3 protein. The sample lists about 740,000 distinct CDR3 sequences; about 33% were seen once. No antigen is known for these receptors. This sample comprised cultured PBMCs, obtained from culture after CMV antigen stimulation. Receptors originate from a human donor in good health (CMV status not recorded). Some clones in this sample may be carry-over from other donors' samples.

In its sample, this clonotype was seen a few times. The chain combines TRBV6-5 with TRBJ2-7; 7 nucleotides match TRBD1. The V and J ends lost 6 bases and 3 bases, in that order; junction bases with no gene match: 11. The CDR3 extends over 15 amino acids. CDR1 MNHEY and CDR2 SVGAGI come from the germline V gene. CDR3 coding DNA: TGTGCCAGCAGACCCAGCCGGGACAGAGACTACGAGCAGTACTTC. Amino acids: CASRPSRDRDYEQYF.

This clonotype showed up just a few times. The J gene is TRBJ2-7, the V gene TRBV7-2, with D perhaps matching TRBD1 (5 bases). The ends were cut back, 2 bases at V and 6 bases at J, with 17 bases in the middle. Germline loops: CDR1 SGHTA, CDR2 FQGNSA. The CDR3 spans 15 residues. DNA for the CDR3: TGTGCCAGCAGCTTAATCAGGGCGGCGTCGAGCGAGCAGTACTTC. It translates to CASSLIRAASSEQYF.

The CDR3 here is CASSYPRTSGTGELFF. Written as DNA, the CDR3 is TGTGCCAGCAGTTACCCCCGGACTAGTGGTACCGGGGAGCTGTTTTTT. The V gene is TRBV6-6, the J gene TRBJ2-2; 7 positions agree with TRBD2. Germline V gene sequence: CDR1 MNHNY, CDR2 SVGAGI (reference sequence). V gave up 2 bases and J gave up 5 bases; unmatched junction bases: 8. CDR3 size: 16 residues.

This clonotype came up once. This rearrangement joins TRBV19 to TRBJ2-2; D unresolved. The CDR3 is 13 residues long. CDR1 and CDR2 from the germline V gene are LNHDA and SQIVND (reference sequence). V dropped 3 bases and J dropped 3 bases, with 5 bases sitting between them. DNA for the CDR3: TGTGCCAGTAGTATCCGGGACACCGGGGAGCTGTTTTTT. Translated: CASSIRDTGELFF.

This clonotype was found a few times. CDR3 sequence reads: CASSPPLGRAYEQYF. CDR3 coding DNA: TGTGCCAGCAGCCCTCCTCTGGGAAGGGCCTACGAGCAGTACTTC. The chain combines TRBV5-8 with TRBJ2-7, with D hard to call. The V and J ends lost 4 bases and 2 bases respectively, with 16 bases between them. The CDR3 is 15 residues long. Germline V gene sequence: CDR1 SGHTS, CDR2 YDEGEE.

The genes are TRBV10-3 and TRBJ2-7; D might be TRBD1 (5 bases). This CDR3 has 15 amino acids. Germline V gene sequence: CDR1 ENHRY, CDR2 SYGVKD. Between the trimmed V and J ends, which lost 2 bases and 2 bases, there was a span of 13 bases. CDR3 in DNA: TGTGCCATCAGTGAGGGGGCATTAAAGCCCTACGAGCAGTACTTC. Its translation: CAISEGALKPYEQYF.

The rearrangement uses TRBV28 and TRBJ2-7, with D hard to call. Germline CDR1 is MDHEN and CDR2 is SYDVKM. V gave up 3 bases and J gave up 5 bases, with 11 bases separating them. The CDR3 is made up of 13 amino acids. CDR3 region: CASSLQLINEQYF. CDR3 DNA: TGTGCCAGCAGTTTGCAACTTATCAACGAGCAGTACTTC.

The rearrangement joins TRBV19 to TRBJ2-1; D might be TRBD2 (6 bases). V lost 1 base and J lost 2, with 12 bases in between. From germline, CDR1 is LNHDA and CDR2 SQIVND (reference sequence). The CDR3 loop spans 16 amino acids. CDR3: CASSIAPGLPYNEQFF. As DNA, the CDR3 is TGTGCCAGTAGTATAGCCCCGGGACTCCCCTACAATGAGCAGTTCTTC.

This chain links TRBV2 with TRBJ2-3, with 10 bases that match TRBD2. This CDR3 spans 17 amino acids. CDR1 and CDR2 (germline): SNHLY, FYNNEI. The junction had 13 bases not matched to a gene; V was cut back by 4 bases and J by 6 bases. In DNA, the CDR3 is TGTGCCAGCAGTGCCCACCAGGGAGCGGGAGGGCCCGATACGCAGTATTTT. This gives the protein CASSAHQGAGGPDTQYF.

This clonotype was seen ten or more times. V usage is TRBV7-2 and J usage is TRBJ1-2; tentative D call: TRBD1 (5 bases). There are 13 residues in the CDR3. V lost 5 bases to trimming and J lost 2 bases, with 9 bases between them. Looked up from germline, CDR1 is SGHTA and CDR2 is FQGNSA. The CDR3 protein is CASSPGRNYGYTF. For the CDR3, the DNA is TGTGCCAGCAGCCCGGGACGGAACTATGGCTACACCTTC.

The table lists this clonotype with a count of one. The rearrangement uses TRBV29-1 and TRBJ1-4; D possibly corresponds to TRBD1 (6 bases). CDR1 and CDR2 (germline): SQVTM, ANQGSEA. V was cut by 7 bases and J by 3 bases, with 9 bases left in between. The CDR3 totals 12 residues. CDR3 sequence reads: CSGGLSNEKLFF. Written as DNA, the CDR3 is TGCAGCGGGGGGCTTTCTAATGAAAAACTGTTTTTT.

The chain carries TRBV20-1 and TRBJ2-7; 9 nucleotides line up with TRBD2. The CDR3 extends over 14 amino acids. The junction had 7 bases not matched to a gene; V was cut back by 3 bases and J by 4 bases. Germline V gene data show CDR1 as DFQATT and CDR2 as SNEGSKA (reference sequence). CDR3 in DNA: TGCAGTGCTAGGGAGGGGCGGGGGGGATACGAGCAGTACTTC. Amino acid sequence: CSAREGRGGYEQYF.

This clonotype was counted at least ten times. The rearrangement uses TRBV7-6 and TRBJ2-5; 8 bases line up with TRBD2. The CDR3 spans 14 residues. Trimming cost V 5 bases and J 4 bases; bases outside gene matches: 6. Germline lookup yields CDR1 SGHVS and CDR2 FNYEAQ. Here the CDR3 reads CASSPTGGAETQYF. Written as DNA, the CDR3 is TGTGCCAGCAGCCCGACCGGGGGGGCAGAGACCCAGTACTTC.

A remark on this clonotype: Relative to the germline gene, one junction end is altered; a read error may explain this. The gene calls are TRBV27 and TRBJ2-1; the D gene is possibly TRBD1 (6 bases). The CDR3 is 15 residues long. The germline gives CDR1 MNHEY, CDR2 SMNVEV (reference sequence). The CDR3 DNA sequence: TGTGCCAGCGGTTTAAGCTTTACCTCAGGGGATGAGCAGTTCTTC. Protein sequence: CASGLSFTSGDEQFF.

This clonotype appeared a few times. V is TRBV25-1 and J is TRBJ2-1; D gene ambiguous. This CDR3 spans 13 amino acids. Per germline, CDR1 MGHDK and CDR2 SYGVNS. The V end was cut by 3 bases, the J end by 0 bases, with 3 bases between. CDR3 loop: CASSDPSYNEQFF. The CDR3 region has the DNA TGTGCCAGCAGTGACCCCTCCTACAATGAGCAGTTCTTC.

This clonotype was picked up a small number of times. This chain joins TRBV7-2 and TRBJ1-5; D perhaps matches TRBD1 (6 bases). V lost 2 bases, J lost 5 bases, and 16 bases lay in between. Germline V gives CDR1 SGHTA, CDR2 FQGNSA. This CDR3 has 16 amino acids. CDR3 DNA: TGTGCCAGCAGCTTACGGGGGGCGCTCAGTGATCAGCCCCAGCATTTT. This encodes CASSLRGALSDQPQHF.

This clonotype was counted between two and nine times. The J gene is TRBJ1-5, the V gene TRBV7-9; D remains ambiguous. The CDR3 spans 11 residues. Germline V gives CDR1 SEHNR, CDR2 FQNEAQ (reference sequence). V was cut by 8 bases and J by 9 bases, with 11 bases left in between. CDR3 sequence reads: CASASAGPQHF. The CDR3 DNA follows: TGTGCCAGCGCTAGCGCTGGGCCCCAGCATTTT.